The sequence of this TCR beta chain was determined in a study of a mutant IDH1 vaccine in newly diagnosed glioma. The wider study: Beginning 4-6 weeks after radiotherapy alone, or with temozolomide cycles, vaccination took place. Treated patients had a mean age of 40.4 years and a sex split that was roughly 60% male and approximately 40% female. General study points: Immune responses induced by the vaccine were seen in roughly 93% of patients, spanning multiple MHC alleles.

This table comes from immunoSEQ multiplex PCR, and its TCRdb copy is limited to in-frame clones, with some not included. The sample lists roughly 60,000 clones, 75% to 90% occurring once. About this clone: Its antigen is still unknown.

Germline V gives CDR1 SGHNT, CDR2 YYREEE (reference sequence). The CDR3 spans 13 residues. V dropped 2 bases and J dropped 5 bases, with 10 bases sitting between them. Regarding time point: week 23, last vaccination. Mutant IDH1 20-mer peptide, at 300 ug, made up each vaccine dose, with topical imiquimod. Donors' newly diagnosed IDH1-mutant WHO grade 3 or 4 astrocytomas lacked nuclear ATRX. The rearrangement uses TRBV5-4 and TRBJ1-1; D is perhaps TRBD1 (5 bases). The receptor was derived from a man in his forties with glioma. Here the sequenced sample was PBMCs, taken from a glioma patient whose treatment included an IDH1 peptide vaccine. Written as DNA, the CDR3 is TGTGCCAGCAGCTTTCTCGGGGGGACTGAAGCTTTCTTT. Its translation: CASSFLGGTEAFF.